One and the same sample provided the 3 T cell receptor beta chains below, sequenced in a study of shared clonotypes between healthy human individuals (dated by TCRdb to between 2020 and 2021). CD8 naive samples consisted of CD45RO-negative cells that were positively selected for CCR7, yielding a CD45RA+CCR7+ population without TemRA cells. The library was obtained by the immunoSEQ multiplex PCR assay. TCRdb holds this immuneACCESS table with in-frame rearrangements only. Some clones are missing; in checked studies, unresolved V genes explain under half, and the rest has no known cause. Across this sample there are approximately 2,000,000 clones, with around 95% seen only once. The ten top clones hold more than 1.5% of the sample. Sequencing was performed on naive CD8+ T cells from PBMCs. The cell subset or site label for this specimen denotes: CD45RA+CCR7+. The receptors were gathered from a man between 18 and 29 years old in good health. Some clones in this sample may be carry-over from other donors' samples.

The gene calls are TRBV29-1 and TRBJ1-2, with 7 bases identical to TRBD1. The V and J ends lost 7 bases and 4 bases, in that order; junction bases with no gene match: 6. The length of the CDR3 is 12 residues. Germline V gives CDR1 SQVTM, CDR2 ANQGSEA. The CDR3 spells CSGVDRFYGYTF. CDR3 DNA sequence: TGCAGCGGGGTGGACAGGTTCTATGGCTACACCTTC.

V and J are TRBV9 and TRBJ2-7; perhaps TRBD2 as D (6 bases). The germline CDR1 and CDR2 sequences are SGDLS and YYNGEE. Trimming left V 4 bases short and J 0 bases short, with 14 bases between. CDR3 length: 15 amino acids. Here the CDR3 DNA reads TGTGCCAGCAGCCTCTATCGGGAGCCCTCCTACGAGCAGTACTTC. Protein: CASSLYREPSYEQYF.

Written as DNA, the CDR3 is TGTGCCAGCAGCGTGATCACAGATACGCAGTATTTT. It encodes CASSVITDTQYF. This chain joins TRBV7-9 and TRBJ2-3, with D unclear. CDR3 size: 12 residues. V was trimmed by 5 bases and J by 2 bases, leaving 5 bases between them. The V gene's germline CDR1 is SEHNR and CDR2 FQNEAQ (reference sequence).